Each of the 26 T cell receptor beta chains below was sequenced from the same sample in a study of blood T cell repertoires in COVID-19. TCRdb's table, derived via immunoSEQ multiplex PCR, lists solely in-frame clones and lacks some. The repertoire holds fewer than 80,000 clones, with about nine tenths as singletons. Material: peripheral blood. The receptors were gathered from an elderly woman with active or convalescent COVID-19.

The chain uses TRBV4-1 and TRBJ1-5; TRBD1 aligns across 7 bases. The V gene's germline CDR1 is MGHRA and CDR2 YSYEKL. Trimming cost V 10 bases and J 4 bases; bases outside gene matches: 7. This CDR3 region has 13 residues. In DNA form, the CDR3 reads TGCGCCACTTCCGACAGGGAGAATCAGCCCCAGCATTTT. Its protein is CATSDRENQPQHF.

V usage is TRBV6-5 and J usage is TRBJ2-5, with 8 nucleotides matching TRBD2. Looked up from germline, CDR1 is MNHEY and CDR2 is SVGAGI. Losses at the gene ends were 0 bases for V and 5 bases for J; bases not matched to a gene: 5. CDR3 length equals 15 residues. The CDR3 DNA sequence: TGTGCCAGCAGTTACTCGACTAGCGCGGCGGAGACCCAGTACTTC. Its protein is CASSYSTSAAETQYF.

V is TRBV7-6 and J is TRBJ1-3; 9 nucleotides match TRBD1. CDR1 and CDR2 from the germline V gene are SGHVS and FNYEAQ. Trimming at V came to 5 bases and at J to 3 bases, leaving 11 bases not matched to a gene. This CDR3 comprises 17 residues. In DNA form, the CDR3 reads TGTGCCAGCAGCCACGACAGGGGGAGTTTTCATGGAAACACCATATATTTT. Translation gives CASSHDRGSFHGNTIYF.

This clone turned up a few times. This chain links TRBV12-3 or TRBV12-4 with TRBJ2-7; D is possibly TRBD1 (5 bases). This CDR3 region has 13 residues. Deletions cut 0 bases from V and 5 bases from J, with 8 bases between. CDR3 sequence: CASSLAQGDEQYF. The CDR3 DNA reads TGTGCCAGCAGTTTAGCGCAAGGGGACGAGCAGTACTTC.

The chain uses TRBV6-1 and TRBJ1-2, with a weak D call TRBD1 (6 bases). There are 14 residues in the CDR3. Germline CDR1 MNHNS, CDR2 SASEGT. Trimming pared 0 bases from V and 3 bases from J, leaving 8 bases between. DNA for the CDR3: TGTGCCAGCAGTGAAGCGGGGGCTGACTATGGCTACACCTTC. Its protein product is CASSEAGADYGYTF.

The chain carries TRBV4-2 and TRBJ1-1, with TRBD1 as a possible D gene (5 bases). With 4 bases removed from V and 4 bases from J, the gap between germline ends came to 22 bases. This CDR3 is 17 amino acids long. CDR1 LGHNA and CDR2 YNFKEQ come from the germline V gene. The CDR3 loop is CASSPQLLDTGGTEAFF. DNA of the CDR3: TGTGCCAGCAGCCCCCAGCTCCTGGATACGGGGGGCACTGAAGCTTTCTTT.

The rearrangement uses TRBV9 and TRBJ2-1; D possibly corresponds to TRBD2 (6 bases). The length of the CDR3 is 19 residues. Between the trimmed V and J ends, which lost 0 bases and 0 bases, there was a span of 19 bases. Per germline, CDR1 SGDLS and CDR2 YYNGEE. The CDR3 DNA reads TGTGCCAGCAGCGTAGAGATTTTTAGGAGGGGAAGCTCCTACAATGAGCAGTTCTTC. Its translation: CASSVEIFRRGSSYNEQFF.

The V call is TRBV28, the J call TRBJ2-6; 9 positions match TRBD2. V lost 4 bases, J lost 3 bases, and 7 bases stayed unmatched. Germline CDR1 and CDR2: MDHEN and SYDVKM. CDR3 size: 17 residues. The CDR3 spells CASSSLAGAGGANVLTF. For the CDR3, the DNA is TGTGCCAGCAGTTCTTTAGCGGGGGCCGGTGGGGCCAACGTCCTGACTTTC.

V usage is TRBV7-3 and J usage is TRBJ2-2; D not certain. This CDR3 has 15 residues. The V gene's germline CDR1 is SGHTA and CDR2 FQGTGA. The V gene lost 4 bases and the J gene lost 3 bases, with 12 bases spanning the gap. CDR3 nucleotide sequence: TGTGCCAGCAGCTCTGCGACTGCGGACACCGGGGAGCTGTTTTTT. It yields the protein CASSSATADTGELFF.

This clone has a handful of counts. The chain combines TRBV2 with TRBJ2-7; D uncertain. This CDR3 spans 14 amino acids. Trimming left V 6 bases short and J 0 bases short, with 12 bases between. Germline V gives CDR1 SNHLY, CDR2 FYNNEI. The CDR3 spells CASRSGVSSYEQYF. In DNA form, the CDR3 reads TGTGCCAGCAGGAGTGGTGTGAGCTCCTACGAGCAGTACTTC.

The rearrangement uses TRBV29-1 and TRBJ2-3; 7 positions agree with TRBD1. The CDR3 has 12 residues. Germline V gene sequence: CDR1 SQVTM, CDR2 ANQGSEA. After removal of 6 bases from V and 6 bases from J, the junction contained 6 bases not matched to a gene. The CDR3 protein is CSVDRAWDTQYF. CDR3 bases: TGCAGCGTCGACAGGGCATGGGATACGCAGTATTTT.

Here the CDR3 reads CASSLEGTRGFGELFF. The CDR3 DNA reads TGTGCCAGCAGCTTAGAAGGGACCAGGGGGTTCGGGGAGCTGTTTTTT. The rearrangement links TRBV7-2 to TRBJ2-2, with TRBD1 matching 7 bases. In germline, CDR1 is SGHTA, CDR2 FQGNSA. With V trimmed by 1 base and J by 7 bases, 9 bases remained unmatched. The CDR3 contains 16 residues.

This clone showed up just once. The chain recombines TRBV5-1 with TRBJ2-7, with 14 bases identical to TRBD2. The CDR3 spans 16 residues. Germline V gene sequence: CDR1 SGHRS, CDR2 YFSETQ. Losses at the gene ends were 4 bases for V and 1 base for J; bases not matched to a gene: 4. The CDR3 DNA sequence: TGCGCCAGCAGCGCGGGACTAGCGGGGGTGTCCTACGAGCAGTACTTC. Its translation: CASSAGLAGVSYEQYF.

The chain links TRBV7-2 to TRBJ2-5, with 7 bases fitting TRBD1. CDR1 and CDR2 from the germline V gene are SGHTA and FQGNSA. The J segment lost 5 bases and the V segment lost 4 bases, leaving 7 bases of the junction unmatched. The CDR3 extends over 14 amino acids. The CDR3 is CASSSRQGWETQYF. CDR3 DNA sequence: TGTGCCAGCAGCTCTAGACAGGGCTGGGAGACCCAGTACTTC.

This chain joins TRBV4-1 and TRBJ2-5, with 8 bases matching TRBD2. CDR3 length equals 15 residues. Germline trimming cut 8 bases from V and 0 bases from J; bases unmatched to any gene: 8. Per germline, CDR1 MGHRA and CDR2 YSYEKL. This CDR3 reads CASGPGGRYQETQYF. The CDR3 DNA is TGCGCCAGCGGACCGGGCGGGAGGTACCAAGAGACCCAGTACTTC.

The chain joins TRBV25-1 to TRBJ1-4; the D gene is possibly TRBD1 (5 bases). Germline values: CDR1 MGHDK, CDR2 SYGVNS. V gave up 10 bases and J gave up 8 bases, with 23 bases separating them. CDR3 length: 15 amino acids. This chain's CDR3 is CANQNPGKRKEKLFF. CDR3 nucleotide sequence: TGTGCCAACCAAAACCCAGGGAAGCGAAAGGAAAAACTGTTTTTT.

The chain combines TRBV6-5 with TRBJ2-6; D gene ambiguous. The CDR3 covers 14 residues. CDR1 and CDR2 (germline): MNHEY, SVGAGI. The V and J ends lost 5 bases and 0 bases respectively, with 5 bases between them. In nucleotides, the CDR3 is TGTGCCAGCAGTATAAACTCTGGGGCCAACGTCCTGACTTTC. Residues: CASSINSGANVLTF.

This clone was detected only once. In DNA form, the CDR3 reads TGTGCCAGCAGCCATAGCGGGGGGGCACCGGGAGAGACCCAGTACTTC. Protein: CASSHSGGAPGETQYF. This rearrangement joins TRBV5-4 to TRBJ2-5; 11 bases fit TRBD2. The length of the CDR3 is 16 residues. The junction had 9 bases not matched to a gene; V was cut back by 4 bases and J by 4 bases. Germline V lookup: CDR1 SGHNT, CDR2 YYREEE (reference sequence). The complete variable domain, with remaining parts taken from reference TRBV5-4 and TRBJ2-5, reads ETGVTQSPTHLIKTRGQQVTLRCSSQSGHNTVSWYQQALGQGPQFIFQYYREEENGRGNFPPRFSGLQFPNYSSELNVNALELDDSALYLCASSHSGGAPGETQYFGPGTRLLVL.

The chain carries TRBV6-2 or TRBV6-3 and TRBJ2-2; 9 bases match TRBD2. CDR3 size: 16 residues. Germline V lookup: CDR1 MNHEY, CDR2 SVGEGT. The V and J ends lost 4 bases and 5 bases, in that order; junction bases with no gene match: 8. Here the CDR3 reads CASSSQRGALTGELFF. CDR3 in DNA: TGTGCCAGCAGTTCACAGCGGGGGGCATTAACCGGGGAGCTGTTTTTT.

The chain recombines TRBV27 with TRBJ1-2, with D unresolved. From germline, CDR1 is MNHEY and CDR2 SMNVEV (reference sequence). The ends were cut back, 1 base at V and 0 bases at J, with 15 bases in the middle. CDR3 length: 17 residues. The CDR3 here is CASSLWASSTSNYGYTF. CDR3 coding DNA: TGTGCCAGCAGTTTATGGGCCAGCTCAACATCTAACTATGGCTACACCTTC.

The V and J genes are TRBV7-2 and TRBJ2-2, with 9 positions matching TRBD2. The CDR3 length is 18 residues. CDR1 is SGHTA, CDR2 FQGNSA, per germline. V trimming: 5 bases; J trimming: 0 bases; junction bases outside the gene matches: 10. CDR3 nucleotides: TGTGCCAGCAGCCCGAGGGAGCGGGGGGCAGCGAACACCGGGGAGCTGTTTTTT. As protein: CASSPRERGAANTGELFF. The full variable domain, in which reference TRBV7-2 and TRBJ2-2 provide the parts outside the CDR3, is GAGVSQSPSNKVTEKGKDVELRCDPISGHTALYWYRQSLGQGLEFLIYFQGNSAPDKSGLPSDRFSAERTGGSVSTLTIQRTQQEDSAVYLCASSPRERGAANTGELFFGEGSRLTVL.

CDR3 nucleotides: TGTGCCATCAGTGAGTCCGGGACAGCCACCGGGGAGCTGTTTTTT. The encoded protein is CAISESGTATGELFF. The chain uses TRBV10-3 and TRBJ2-2, with 7 nucleotides matching TRBD1. This CDR3 has 15 amino acids. Per the germline V gene, CDR1 is ENHRY and CDR2 is SYGVKD. V was clipped by 0 bases and J by 4 bases; unmatched bases: 2.

The rearrangement links TRBV28 to TRBJ1-5, with 8 positions matching TRBD1. The CDR3 covers 15 residues. Germline trimming cut 5 bases from V and 6 bases from J; bases unmatched to any gene: 9. Germline assignment: CDR1 MDHEN and CDR2 SYDVKM. CDR3 sequence reads: CASSPGQVDSQPQHF. The CDR3 nucleotides are TGTGCCAGCAGTCCGGGACAGGTGGATAGTCAGCCCCAGCATTTT.

The rearrangement joins TRBV9 to TRBJ2-2; TRBD1 matches 7 bases. V shed 2 bases, J shed 5 bases, and the junction held 12 bases outside the gene matches. Germline-derived CDR1 and CDR2 are SGDLS and YYNGEE. The CDR3 is 17 amino acids. In DNA form, the CDR3 reads TGTGCCAGCAGCGTCCCCTCGAGGGGGCCGCGGACCGGGGAGCTGTTTTTT. Its translation is CASSVPSRGPRTGELFF.

The chain has TRBV11-2 and TRBJ1-2, with 8 positions matching TRBD1. Germline CDR1 is SGHAT and CDR2 is FQNNGV. This CDR3 contains 14 residues. The V and J ends lost 1 base and 6 bases, in that order; junction bases with no gene match: 4. In DNA form, the CDR3 reads TGTGCCAGCAGCTTAGCCCAGGGGGCTGATGGCTACACCTTC. As protein: CASSLAQGADGYTF. Together with reference TRBV11-2 and TRBJ1-2, the CDR3 gives the full variable domain: EAGVAQSPRYKIIEKRQSVAFWCNPISGHATLYWYQQILGQGPKLLIQFQNNGVVDDSQLPKDRFSAERLKGVDSTLKIQPAKLEDSAVYLCASSLAQGADGYTFGSGTRLTVV.

J is TRBJ2-3 and V is TRBV6-5; the match to TRBD1 covers 7 bases. CDR3 size: 16 residues. The V and J ends lost 0 bases and 0 bases, in that order; junction bases with no gene match: 3. From germline, CDR1 is MNHEY and CDR2 SVGAGI. CDR3 region: CASSYSRGQSTDTQYF. Written as DNA, the CDR3 is TGTGCCAGCAGTTACTCTCGGGGACAGAGCACAGATACGCAGTATTTT.